The 25 T cell receptor beta chains below come from one sample, sequenced in a study of T cells in women clearing cervical HPV infection. Produced via immunoSEQ multiplex PCR; TCRdb's table is partial and in-frame only. The sample's table shows around 30,000 clones. The sample was blood buffy coat. Every receptor here comes from a woman between 18 and 69 years old with a cervical HPV16 infection that either progressed to CIN3+ or cleared (not recorded which).

As regards this clone: Read coverage stops 3 residues before the CDR3 terminus; the germline J gene supplies the remainder. V gene TRBV28 combines with J gene TRBJ2-2; maybe TRBD2 (6 bases). CDR1 is MDHEN and CDR2 is SYDVKM in the germline V gene. V lost 10 bases to trimming and J lost 7 bases, with 13 bases between them. This CDR3 has 12 residues. The CDR3 DNA, read in part, is TGTGCCACCAATAGCGGAGTCGGGGAG. Its protein is CATNSGVGE. The whole CDR3 is CATNSGVGELFF.

As to this clone: Read data end 3 residues before the CDR3 end; the end is taken from the germline J gene. The chain has TRBV20-1 and TRBJ1-2; no definite D call. Trimming took off 2 bases at V and 7 bases at J, with 5 bases between the two ends. Per the germline V gene, CDR1 is DFQATT and CDR2 is SNEGSKA (reference sequence). CDR3 size: 10 residues. CDR3 DNA, as far as it was read: TGCAGTGCTAGAAACGGTGGC. Protein product: CSARNGG. The whole CDR3 protein is CSARNGGYTF.

Incomplete CDR3 DNA: TGTGCCAGCAGTGGGGACAGGTCAAACTATGGC. Its protein product is CASSGDRSNYG. The full CDR3 protein reads CASSGDRSNYGYTF. The chain is built from TRBV2 and TRBJ1-2, with TRBD1 identical over 8 bases. The read halts 3 residues ahead of the CDR3 end, with the missing end drawn from the germline J gene. This CDR3 spans 14 amino acids. Trimming at V came to 4 bases and at J to 2 bases, leaving 3 bases not matched to a gene. Germline V gene data show CDR1 as SNHLY and CDR2 as FYNNEI.

Turning to this clone: The read finishes 3 residues shy of the CDR3 end, and the germline J gene is used to complete it. The chain has TRBV20-1 and TRBJ1-4, with a tentative D call TRBD1 (6 bases). V lost 3 bases and J lost 3, with 8 bases in between. CDR1 is DFQATT and CDR2 is SNEGSKA in the germline V gene (reference sequence). The CDR3 covers 13 residues. The covered CDR3 bases are TGCAGTGCTAGGGACAGCCCTAATGAAAAA. It translates to CSARDSPNEK. The full CDR3 protein reads CSARDSPNEKLFF.

Concerning this clone: With the read ending 3 residues before the CDR3 end, the germline J gene is used to fill in that end. V gene TRBV2 combines with J gene TRBJ2-1; tentative D call: TRBD2 (6 bases). The CDR3 is 13 amino acids. V was cut by 6 bases and J by 4 bases, with 10 bases left in between. The germline CDR1 and CDR2 sequences are SNHLY and FYNNEI. The CDR3 loop reads CASRLAGYNEQFF. The CDR3 DNA, read in part, is TGTGCCAGCAGACTAGCTGGTTACAATGAG.

About this clone: The CDR3 end falls 3 residues outside the read, so it is completed with the germline J gene. V and J are TRBV7-6 and TRBJ1-2; a weak D match, TRBD1 (6 bases). Germline CDR1 and CDR2: SGHVS and FNYEAQ. The CDR3 has 13 residues. The sequenced CDR3 bases are TGTGCCAGCAGCTTAGACTCGGGGGGCGAC. Translation gives CASSLDSGGD. In full, the CDR3 is CASSLDSGGDYTF.

In regard to this clone: The read ends 3 residues early relative to the CDR3; the germline J gene fills the gap. This chain uses TRBV10-2 with TRBJ2-2; perhaps TRBD1 as D (7 bases). CDR1 WSHSY and CDR2 SAAADI come from the germline V gene. The V gene lost 7 bases and the J gene lost 3 bases, with 15 bases spanning the gap. The CDR3 consists of 15 residues. CDR3 region: CASMKQGRYTGELFF. The sequenced part of the CDR3 DNA is TGCGCCAGCATGAAACAGGGGAGGTACACCGGGGAG.

With respect to this clone: The read gets to within 3 residues of the CDR3 end, and the germline J gene fills in the rest. V gene TRBV20-1 combines with J gene TRBJ2-1; TRBD2 agrees at 10 bases. The length of the CDR3 is 17 residues. V was clipped by 2 bases and J by 3 bases; unmatched bases: 10. Germline V gene sequence: CDR1 DFQATT, CDR2 SNEGSKA (reference sequence). CDR3 in amino acids: CSARPWASGSVYNEQFF. The DNA read from the CDR3 is TGCAGTGCTAGACCCTGGGCTAGCGGGAGCGTCTACAATGAG.

Comment on this clone: The missing CDR3 end, 3 residues past where the read stops, is filled in from the germline J gene. This chain links TRBV30 with TRBJ1-1; TRBD1 might be the D (6 bases). Germline CDR1 GTSNPN, CDR2 SVGIG (reference sequence). This CDR3 has 13 amino acids. V lost 5 bases to trimming and J lost 4 bases, with 14 bases between them. The CDR3 DNA, read in part, is TGTGCCTGGGGACAGTCCCTTACCACTGAA. Translated: CAWGQSLTTE. The CDR3 in full is CAWGQSLTTEAFF.

Remarks on this clone: The sequenced fragment ends 3 residues before the CDR3 boundary, so the rest is inferred from the germline J gene. The chain is built from TRBV30 and TRBJ2-1; D might be TRBD2 (5 bases). The V gene's germline CDR1 is GTSNPN and CDR2 SVGIG (reference sequence). This CDR3 has 11 residues. V gave up 5 bases and J gave up 9 bases, with 11 bases separating them. The CDR3 region is CAWESEGEQFF. CDR3 DNA (partial): TGTGCCTGGGAAAGTGAGGGTGAG.

On this clone: Sequencing ends 3 residues short of the CDR3 end; the germline J gene provides the rest. The rearrangement links TRBV5-1 to TRBJ2-7; TRBD2 matches 13 bases. Trimming cost V 5 bases and J 2 bases; bases outside gene matches: 7. This CDR3 has 16 residues. Germline-derived CDR1 and CDR2 are SGHRS and YFSETQ. CDR3 sequence: CASSSGLAGNPYEQYF. CDR3 bases read: TGCGCCAGCAGTTCGGGACTAGCGGGGAACCCCTACGAG.

Worth noting for this clone: The read ends 3 residues early relative to the CDR3; the germline J gene fills the gap. The chain uses TRBV5-6 and TRBJ1-1; 9 nucleotides match TRBD1. The germline V gene encodes CDR1 SGHDT and CDR2 YYEEEE. CDR3 length equals 15 residues. The CDR3 loop is CASSPPGTGFGQAFF. The covered CDR3 bases are TGTGCCAGCAGCCCCCCCGGGACAGGGTTTGGTCAA.

Regarding this clone: Sequencing ends 3 residues short of the CDR3 end; the germline J gene provides the rest. The chain combines TRBV7-8 with TRBJ2-1, with 7 nucleotides matching TRBD2. The CDR3 totals 17 residues. The V segment lost 5 bases and the J segment 4 bases; nucleotides outside the gene matches: 14. The germline gives CDR1 SGHVS, CDR2 FQNEAQ. The CDR3 sequence is CASSQQFPGLRYNEQFF. The CDR3 bases that were read are TGTGCCAGCAGCCAGCAATTTCCGGGACTAAGGTACAATGAG.

In regard to this clone: The read ends 3 residues before the CDR3 terminus; that terminus is restored from the germline J gene. The chain is built from TRBV6-2 or TRBV6-3 and TRBJ2-7, with D perhaps matching TRBD1 (5 bases). V was cut by 2 bases and J by 3 bases, with 5 bases left in between. The CDR3 spans 12 residues. Germline loops: CDR1 MNHEY, CDR2 SVGEGT. CDR3 protein: CASSYRGYEQYF. The covered CDR3 bases are TGTGCCAGCAGTTACAGGGGCTACGAG.

As to this clone: Sequencing ends 3 residues short of the CDR3 end; the germline J gene provides the rest. The chain uses TRBV7-2 and TRBJ2-5; 7 positions match TRBD2. This CDR3 comprises 15 residues. V gave up 3 bases and J gave up 0 bases; unmatched junction bases: 4. Germline V gene sequence: CDR1 SGHTA, CDR2 FQGNSA. The CDR3 loop reads CASSFGGGYQETQYF. The CDR3 bases that were read are TGTGCCAGCAGCTTTGGGGGGGGGTACCAAGAGACC.

As to this clone: The DNA ends 3 residues before the CDR3 does, and the rest of the CDR3 is filled in from the germline J gene. The J gene is TRBJ2-1, the V gene TRBV5-1; TRBD2 agrees at 7 bases. After removal of 2 bases from V and 9 bases from J, the junction contained 8 bases not matched to a gene. Germline V lookup: CDR1 SGHRS, CDR2 YFSETQ. The CDR3 has 14 amino acids. CDR3: CASSLQRGGSEQFF. The covered CDR3 bases are TGCGCCAGCAGCTTACAGCGGGGAGGGAGTGAG.

A remark on this clone: The DNA ends 3 residues before the CDR3 does, and the rest of the CDR3 is filled in from the germline J gene. The chain links TRBV16 to TRBJ2-1; perhaps TRBD2 as D (6 bases). Germline CDR1 reads KGHSY; CDR2 reads FQNENV. With 4 bases removed from V and 0 bases from J, the gap between germline ends came to 16 bases. The CDR3 runs 17 residues. The CDR3 protein is CASSPPGGGSSYNEQFF. The CDR3 DNA, read in part, is TGTGCCAGCAGCCCTCCGGGTGGGGGGAGCTCCTACAATGAG. The complete variable domain, with remaining parts taken from reference TRBV16 and TRBJ2-1, reads GEEVAQTPKHLVRGEGQKAKLYCAPIKGHSYVFWYQQVLKNEFKFLISFQNENVFDETGMPKERFSAKCLPNSPCSLEIQATKLEDSAVYFCASSPPGGGSSYNEQFFGPGTRLTVL.

Details on this clone: The read halts 3 residues ahead of the CDR3 end, with the missing end drawn from the germline J gene. This chain joins TRBV19 and TRBJ2-2; the match to TRBD2 covers 7 bases. The J segment lost 5 bases and the V segment lost 4 bases, leaving 7 bases of the junction unmatched. This CDR3 is 15 amino acids long. Per germline, CDR1 LNHDA and CDR2 SQIVND (reference sequence). The DNA read from the CDR3 is TGTGCCAGTAGTACCGCGGGAGCTCGGACCGGGGAG. Translated: CASSTAGARTGE. The full CDR3 protein is CASSTAGARTGELFF.

To note about this clone: The read terminates 3 residues ahead of where the CDR3 ends, so the germline J gene completes it. Other DNA sequences of this sample code for an identical CDR3. The V call is TRBV20-1, the J call TRBJ2-1, with TRBD1 matching 8 bases. Losses at the gene ends were 6 bases for V and 0 bases for J; bases not matched to a gene: 7. Germline CDR1 and CDR2: DFQATT and SNEGSKA (reference sequence). CDR3 length equals 15 residues. The sequenced part of the CDR3 DNA is TGCAGTGCAACCGCTACAGGGGGCTCCTACAATGAG. This codes for CSATATGGSYNE. The whole CDR3 sequence is CSATATGGSYNEQFF.

In the case of this clone: With the read ending 3 residues before the CDR3 end, the germline J gene is used to fill in that end. This chain links TRBV7-9 with TRBJ2-1, with 7 bases lining up with TRBD2. J gave up 9 bases and V 3 bases, and 8 bases lay outside the gene matches. There are 14 residues in the CDR3. The germline CDR1 and CDR2 sequences are SEHNR and FQNEAQ (reference sequence). CDR3 sequence reads: CASSLGGGVGEQFF. Incomplete CDR3 DNA: TGTGCCAGCAGCTTGGGGGGAGGGGTGGGTGAG.

As to this clone: The read is 3 residues too short to cover the CDR3 end, so that end is filled in from the germline J gene. This chain links TRBV19 with TRBJ2-7; D may be TRBD1 (7 bases). From germline, CDR1 is LNHDA and CDR2 SQIVND (reference sequence). Trimming shortened V by 4 bases and J by 6 bases, and 16 bases separated the two germline ends. This CDR3 has 14 amino acids. Incomplete CDR3 DNA: TGTGCCAGTAGTACGACAGGGACTGGGGGCGAG. It yields the protein CASSTTGTGGE. The CDR3 in full is CASSTTGTGGEQYF.

On this clone itself: The read ends 3 residues shy of where the CDR3 ends; the end is completed using the germline J gene. V gene TRBV2 combines with J gene TRBJ2-3, with D unclear. V lost 2 bases to trimming and J lost 2 bases, with 8 bases between them. CDR3 length: 14 amino acids. The germline gives CDR1 SNHLY, CDR2 FYNNEI. The DNA read from the CDR3 is TGTGCCAGCAGTGAAATTTCAGACACAGATACG. This codes for CASSEISDTDT. The full CDR3 sequence reads CASSEISDTDTQYF. Together with reference TRBV2 and TRBJ2-3, the CDR3 gives the full variable domain: EPEVTQTPSHQVTQMGQEVILRCVPISNHLYFYWYRQILGQKVEFLVSFYNNEISEKSEIFDDQFSVERPDGSNFTLKIRSTKLEDSAMYFCASSEISDTDTQYFGPGTRLTVL.

The covered CDR3 bases are TGTGCCAGCAGCTTGGGTAGCGGGGGAGCTTACGAG. Residues: CASSLGSGGAYE. From start to end, the CDR3 is CASSLGSGGAYEQYF. The chain combines TRBV5-6 with TRBJ2-7, with TRBD2 matching over 9 bases. The read stops 3 residues short of the end of the CDR3; the missing end is completed from the germline J gene. Germline loops: CDR1 SGHDT, CDR2 YYEEEE. CDR3 length: 15 residues. The trim removed 0 bases at V and 4 bases at J, leaving 5 bases unmatched.

Here the CDR3 reads CASSPQRVTPYEQYF. The CDR3 DNA, read in part, is TGTGCCAGCAGCCCCCAGCGGGTGACACCCTACGAG. This sequence joins TRBV7-2 and TRBJ2-7; tentatively, D is TRBD2 (6 bases). Read sequence stops 3 residues before the CDR3 end, and the germline J gene provides the missing end. The CDR3 has 15 residues. V dropped 5 bases and J dropped 2 bases, with 16 bases sitting between them. Germline CDR1 is SGHTA and CDR2 is FQGNSA.

About this clone itself: Read data end 3 residues before the CDR3 end; the end is taken from the germline J gene. The gene calls are TRBV7-9 and TRBJ1-1; D may be TRBD1 (6 bases). Germline lookup yields CDR1 SEHNR and CDR2 FQNEAQ (reference sequence). This CDR3 contains 11 residues. CDR3 loop: CASSLTGEAFF. The DNA read from the CDR3 is TGTGCCAGCAGCCTCACAGGGGAA.